This T cell receptor beta chain stems from a study of blood T cell repertoires in COVID-19 (dated by TCRdb to the early 2020s). At the level of the whole study: Collaborator samples came from the United States, Italy and Spain and covered acute and convalescent phases of COVID-19. The material from the prospective study consisted of cDNA or gDNA derived from T cells, B-cell-depleted T cells, or PBMCs. Subjects who had been exposed to COVID-19, were actively infected with it, or had recovered from it provided the deeply sampled blood TCRbeta repertoires that made up the dataset. A freely available public database, intended as a resource for researchers studying the immune response to SARS-CoV-2, is where the repertoires were released. Samples came from the ongoing ImmuneRACE study (first 160 participants) plus 1,254 subjects from 6 global collaborators. The sample metadata nearly always contained a de-identified subject ID, COVID-19 status, age in years and sex. Where HLA class I and class II types were available, the types were taken from metadata supplied by the sample provider, not from assay-based typing. General conclusions and limits of the study: The quantity of clinical and demographic metadata differed by source and by participant and was supplied without curation.

In the prospective study, participants were 18 to 89 years old, resided in 25 or so geographic areas of the United States, and were enrolled through a virtual design. To assign participants to cohorts, the prospective study relied on clinical history that participants themselves reported in a screening survey and a study questionnaire. ImmuneRACE Cohort 3 recovered participants were defined by two consecutive negative NP/OP PCR tests, healthcare professional clearance, or symptom resolution. Each participant in the prospective study had whole blood, serum and a nasopharyngeal or oropharyngeal swab collected by mobile phlebotomists. Over an approximately 2-month period, participants in the prospective study had the option of providing additional blood draws and questionnaires. Blood samples from the prospective study were shipped frozen or at room temperature prior to DNA extraction. The germline V gene yields SQVTM for CDR1 and ANQGSEA for CDR2. From cysteine to phenylalanine, the CDR3 is 13 amino acids long. The entry retains the CDR3 DNA only, 39 bases that are in frame from base 1. The trim is 5 bases for V and 6 bases for J, with a gap of 15 bases between the germline ends.

This clone appeared once. Its target antigen remains unknown. Qualities for individual bases were not recorded, and no much larger clone is one base off. The immunoSEQ Assay, a bias-controlled multiplex PCR, was used to amplify TCRbeta CDR3 regions from genomic DNA. Per the original workflow: Nucleated cell counts per sample were estimated from amplification of reference gene primers within the assay. To quantify the absolute abundance of each unique TCRbeta CDR3 rearrangement, sequence reads were collapsed and filtered. Productive Simpson clonality was computed per sample as the square root of Simpson's diversity index over productive rearrangements. The table comes from immuneACCESS by way of TCRdb, which keeps in-frame sequences with V and J called. Part of the clones is missing from these tables; in studies checked, under half for an unresolved V gene and the rest for unknown reasons. Clonal size and the V and J genes are those of that table, whereas D and trimming came from the DNA. The sample table holds a few hundred thousand clones, of which about 90% were seen once. 2.5% to 3.5% of the sample goes to the ten largest clones.

The sequenced sample was PBMCs or T cells enriched from blood (not recorded which). The rearranged chain carries TRBV29-1 and TRBJ2-3, and TRBD1 may be the D gene, going by 6 matching bases. The source of this sequence is a woman in her thirties who had recovered from COVID-19. The nucleotide sequence is TGCAGCGTTAGGGACACCGAACAGGATACGCAGTATTTT. Its translation reads: CSVRDTEQDTQYF.